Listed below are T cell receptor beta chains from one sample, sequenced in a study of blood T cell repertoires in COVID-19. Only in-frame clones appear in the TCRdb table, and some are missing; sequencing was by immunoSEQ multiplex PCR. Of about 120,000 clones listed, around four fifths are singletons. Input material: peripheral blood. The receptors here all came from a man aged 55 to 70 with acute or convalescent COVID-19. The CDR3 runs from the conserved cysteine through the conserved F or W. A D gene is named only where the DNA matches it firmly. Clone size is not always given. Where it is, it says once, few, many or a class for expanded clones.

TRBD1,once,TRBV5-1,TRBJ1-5,TGCGCCAGCAGCCCGGGGACAGGGTTTAATCAGCCCCAGCATTTT,CASSPGTGFNQPQHF
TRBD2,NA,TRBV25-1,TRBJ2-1,TGTGCCAGCAGTGAATGGCTAGCGGGAACCTACAATGAGCAGTTCTTC,CASSEWLAGTYNEQFF
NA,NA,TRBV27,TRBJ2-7,TGTGCCAGCTCACGGGGGACGGACCTTTACGAGCAGTACTTC,CASSRGTDLYEQYF
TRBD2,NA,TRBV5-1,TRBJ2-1,TGCGCCAGCAGCTTTCTAGCGGGAGCCTTCAATGAGCAGTTCTTC,CASSFLAGAFNEQFF
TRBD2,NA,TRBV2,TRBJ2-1,TGTGCCAGCAGTGAAGCCGACCCGGGAGGGGGGGAGCAGTTCTTC,CASSEADPGGGEQFF
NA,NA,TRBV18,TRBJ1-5,TGTGCCAGCTCACCATCTGGCAGGGTAGAAGGCAATCAGCCCCAGCATTTT,CASSPSGRVEGNQPQHF
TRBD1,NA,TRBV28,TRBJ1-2,TGTGCCAGCAGTCCCGGGACAGGCGAAGCTAACTATGGCTACACCTTC,CASSPGTGEANYGYTF
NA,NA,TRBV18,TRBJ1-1,TGTGCCAGCTCACCTTTCGGGAACACTGAAGCTTTCTTT,CASSPFGNTEAFF
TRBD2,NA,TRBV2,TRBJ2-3,TGTGCCAGCAGTGAATCCCTAGCGGCAGATACGCAGTATTTT,CASSESLAADTQYF
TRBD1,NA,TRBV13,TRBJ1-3,TGTGCCAGCAGCGGACAGGGGGCCGGAAACACCATATATTTT,CASSGQGAGNTIYF
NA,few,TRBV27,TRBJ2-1,TGTGCCAGCTGCGACTTCGCGGGGTCCTACAATGAGCAGTTCTTC,CASCDFAGSYNEQFF
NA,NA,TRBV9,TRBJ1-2,TGTGCCAGCAGCGGCGGGGGCAGTCGGGCTAACTATGGCTACACCTTC,CASSGGGSRANYGYTF
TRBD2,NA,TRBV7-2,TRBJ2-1,TGTGCCAGCAGCCCTAGCGGGAGGGCCCTGGTGGACAATGAGCAGTTCTTC,CASSPSGRALVDNEQFF
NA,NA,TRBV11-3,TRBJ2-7,TGTGCCAGCAGCTCCCTCACAGCACCCTACGAGCAGTACTTC,CASSSLTAPYEQYF
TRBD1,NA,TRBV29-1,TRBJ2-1,TGCAGCGTTGAGGACAGGGCGAGTGAGCAGTTCTTC,CSVEDRASEQFF
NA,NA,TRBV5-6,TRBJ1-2,TGTGCCAGCAGCTTGGCCGCGGGGCAGGGTCGTTCCTCCTTC,CASSLAAGQGRSSF
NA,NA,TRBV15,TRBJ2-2,TGTGCCACCAGCAGAGATCGGGGAACCGGGGAGCTGTTTTTT,CATSRDRGTGELFF
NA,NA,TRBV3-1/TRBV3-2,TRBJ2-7,TGTGCCAGCAGCCAAGAGCCCAGCGAGCAGTACTTC,CASSQEPSEQYF
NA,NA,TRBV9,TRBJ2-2,TGTGCCAGCAGCACGGGAACTACGAACACCGGGGAGCTGTTTTTT,CASSTGTTNTGELFF
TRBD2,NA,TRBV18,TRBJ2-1,TGTGCCAGCTCACTCATGACTAGCGGACCTTACAATGAGCAGTTCTTC,CASSLMTSGPYNEQFF
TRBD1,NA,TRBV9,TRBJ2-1,TGTGCCAGCAGCGTCGCCGGGACAGGGGAAAATGAGCAGTTCTTC,CASSVAGTGENEQFF
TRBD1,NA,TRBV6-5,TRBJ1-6,TGTGCCAGCAGTTACCGCAGGGGGCTAGGTTCACCCCTCCACTTT,CASSYRRGLGSPLHF
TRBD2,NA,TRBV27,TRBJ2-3,TGTGCCAGCAGCATGCGCCTGACTAGCGGGGGGATGGATACGCAGTATTTT,CASSMRLTSGGMDTQYF
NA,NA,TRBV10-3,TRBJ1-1,TGTGCCATCAGAGGGGGGGATGTGAACACTGAAGCTTTCTTT,CAIRGGDVNTEAFF
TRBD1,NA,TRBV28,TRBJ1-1,TGTGCCAGCAGTTTAAGCCGCGGGACAGGGACAGTTTATGGCACTGAAGCTTTCTTT,CASSLSRGTGTVYGTEAFF
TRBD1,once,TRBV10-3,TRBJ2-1,TGTGCCATCAGTCAGGGGGCGGGGATCGGCTACAATGAGCAGTTCTTC,CAISQGAGIGYNEQFF
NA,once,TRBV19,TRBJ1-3,TGTGCCAGTAGTACGACAGGCAACTCTGGAAACACCATATATTTT,CASSTTGNSGNTIYF
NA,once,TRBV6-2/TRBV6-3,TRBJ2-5,TGTGCCAGCAGTTACCAGGCCCGAGAGACCCAGTACTTC,CASSYQARETQYF
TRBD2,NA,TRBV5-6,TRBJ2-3,TGTGCCAGCAGCTTGGCGGGACTAGGGACAGATACGCAGTATTTT,CASSLAGLGTDTQYF
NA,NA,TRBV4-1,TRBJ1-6,TGCGCCAGCAGCCCAGACCAGGATTCACCCCTCCACTTT,CASSPDQDSPLHF
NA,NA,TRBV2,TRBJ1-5,TGTGCCAGCAGTGAAAGCGGTTTCAATCAGTTTGCTCAGCCCCAGCATTTT,CASSESGFNQFAQPQHF
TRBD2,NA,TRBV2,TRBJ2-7,TGTGCCAGCTCCGTCCCTATCCTAGCGGACCATTCCTACGAGCAGTACTTC,CASSVPILADHSYEQYF
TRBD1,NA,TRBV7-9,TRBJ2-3,TGTGCCAGCAGCCCGGGACAGGGGAACACAGATACGCAGTATTTT,CASSPGQGNTDTQYF
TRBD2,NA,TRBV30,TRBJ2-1,TGTGCCTGGATGTGGGGCGGGAGCCGCTACAATGAGCAGTTCTTC,CAWMWGGSRYNEQFF
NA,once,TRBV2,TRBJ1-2,TGTGCCAGCGACGAGCAGGGGTATTCCGGCTACACCTTC,CASDEQGYSGYTF
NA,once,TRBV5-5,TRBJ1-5,TGTGCCAGCAGCTTGGGTCCCCAGGGGCTAGGCAATCAGCCCCAGCATTTT,CASSLGPQGLGNQPQHF
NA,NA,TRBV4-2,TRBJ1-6,TGTGCCAGCAGCCAAGATAATGGAGGGACCGGGAGGTCACCCCTCCACTTT,CASSQDNGGTGRSPLHF
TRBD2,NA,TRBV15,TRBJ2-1,TGTGCCACCAGCAGAGACTTAGCGGGAGTGGGTAATGAGCAGTTCTTC,CATSRDLAGVGNEQFF
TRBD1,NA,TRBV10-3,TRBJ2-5,TGTGCCGTAAAGGGACAGGGGGAGACCCAGTACTTC,CAVKGQGETQYF
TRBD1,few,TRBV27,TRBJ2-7,TGTGCCAGCAGCCGCGGAGGACAGGGGATATACGAGCAGTACTTC,CASSRGGQGIYEQYF
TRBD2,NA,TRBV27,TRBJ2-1,TGTGCCAGCAGTTTAGGGGTGGGGACTAGCGGGAGGGCTAGCTCCTACAATGAGCAGTTCTTC,CASSLGVGTSGRASSYNEQFF
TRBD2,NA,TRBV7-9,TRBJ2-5,TGTGCCAGCAGCTTTACTAGCGGGAGTGGGGGAGAGACCCAGTACTTC,CASSFTSGSGGETQYF
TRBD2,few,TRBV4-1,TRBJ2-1,TGCGCCAGCAGCCCGGGGACTAGCGGGATATATGAGCAGTTCTTC,CASSPGTSGIYEQFF
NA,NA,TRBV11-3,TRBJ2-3,TGTGCCAGCAGCACTGGACAGCCGTCTGATACGCAGTATTTT,CASSTGQPSDTQYF
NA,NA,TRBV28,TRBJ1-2,TGTGCCAGCAGGGGACTGGGACTTGGCTACACCTTC,CASRGLGLGYTF
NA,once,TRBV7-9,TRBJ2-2,TGTGCCAGCAGCTTAGAAGCTCTCGGGGAGCTGTTTTTT,CASSLEALGELFF
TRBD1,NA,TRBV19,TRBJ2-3,TGTGCCAGTAGTAGCACCGGGACAGGGTTTTCGCGTGGGGATACGCAGTATTTT,CASSSTGTGFSRGDTQYF
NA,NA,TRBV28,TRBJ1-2,TGTGCCAGCAGTTCCCCGCGGGACGGCGGGTTTCATGGCTACACCTTC,CASSSPRDGGFHGYTF
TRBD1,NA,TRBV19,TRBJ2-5,TGTGCCAGTAGTATACGGGGACAGGGCGAAGAGACCCAGTACTTC,CASSIRGQGEETQYF
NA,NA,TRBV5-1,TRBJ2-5,TGCGCCAGCAGCTTGGAGGACTATCAGTTAGAGACCCAGTACTTC,CASSLEDYQLETQYF
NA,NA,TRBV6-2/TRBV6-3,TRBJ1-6,TGTGCCAGCAGCCTGACATGGTATAATTCACCCCTCCACTTT,CASSLTWYNSPLHF
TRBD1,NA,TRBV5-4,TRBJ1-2,TGTGCCAGCAGCCAGGGGGGCAGGGGTTTTAACTATGGCTACACCTTC,CASSQGGRGFNYGYTF
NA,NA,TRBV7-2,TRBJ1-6,TGTGCCAGCAGCTTAGTGGGACATAATAATTCACCCCTCCACTTT,CASSLVGHNNSPLHF
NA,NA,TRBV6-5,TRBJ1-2,TGTGCCACCCAGGTTGACAGGTTCTATGGCTACACCTTC,CATQVDRFYGYTF
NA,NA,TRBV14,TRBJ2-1,TGTGCCAGCAGCCACCCCACGGGTTGGTCCTACAATGAGCAGTTCTTC,CASSHPTGWSYNEQFF
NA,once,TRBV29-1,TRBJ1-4,TGCAGCGTTGAAGAGGGACAAGTCGGGGAAAAACTGTTTTTT,CSVEEGQVGEKLFF
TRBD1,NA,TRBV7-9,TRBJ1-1,TGTGCCAGCAACTTAATTGACAGGGGGCGCGAAGCTTTCTTT,CASNLIDRGREAFF